The sequence of this T cell receptor beta chain was determined in a study of cytomegalovirus exposure and HLA in healthy donors. Notes on the study in general: Beyond CMV serostatus, there was no information to go on about immune exposure. TCR beta V segments were, for the most part, productive about 87% or about 30% of the time in an earlier analysis. Roughly uniform sequencing depth across donors was assumed, possibly incorrectly. Researchers reported that a few CMV-associated chains were confirmed in vitro as CMV antigen-specific.

As to this clone: What it recognizes is unknown.

13 Jbeta primers and 60 Vbeta primers were used for the PCR. Assay used: immunoSEQ multiplex PCR; TCRdb lists only in-frame clones, some missing. The data show fewer than 85,000 clones, roughly 88% seen once. Germline values: CDR1 SEHNR, CDR2 FQNEAQ (reference sequence). CDR3 length equals 18 residues. V lost 4 bases and J lost 3, with 24 bases in between. The TCR sequence derives from a man aged 65-85 years in good health and CMV-seropositive. The sequencing sample was made of PBMCs. The chain combines TRBV7-9 with TRBJ1-1; perhaps TRBD1 as D (6 bases). The chain's CDR3 is CASSSTALRGSSHTEAFF. The CDR3 DNA reads as TGTGCCAGCAGCTCAACCGCCCTCAGGGGAAGTAGTCACACTGAAGCTTTCTTT. Together with reference TRBV7-9 and TRBJ1-1, the CDR3 gives the full variable domain: DTGVSQNPRHKITKRGQNVTFRCDPISEHNRLYWYRQTLGQGPEFLTYFQNEAQLEKSRLLSDRFSAERPKGSFSTLEIQRTEQGDSAMYLCASSSTALRGSSHTEAFFGQGTRLTVV.